This section outlines one TCR beta chain sequence together with its context. This entry belongs to a study of blood T cell repertoires in COVID-19. Germline CDR1 reads MNHEY; CDR2 reads SVGAGI. This CDR3 has 13 residues. Trimming stripped 9 bases from V and 0 bases from J, with 6 bases between. Profiling relied on immunoSEQ multiplex PCR, and the TCRdb table lists in-frame clones only, not all of them. In the table there are approximately 77,000 clones, less than 85% of which are singletons. The clonotype originates from a woman aged 70-85 years with acute or convalescent COVID-19. The V gene is TRBV6-5, the J gene TRBJ1-6; D gene ambiguous. Sequencing input: peripheral blood. In DNA, the CDR3 is TGTGCCAGTCAGGCCTCCTATAATTCACCCCTCCACTTT. It translates to CASQASYNSPLHF.